This TCR beta chain was retrieved from a study of T cell responses to AZD1222 COVID-19 vaccine (dated by TCRdb to the early 2020s). For the study in its entirety: AZD1222 recipients whose second dose came at about 4 weeks and those whose second dose came at about 12 weeks were combined into one group, since spike-specific TCR depth and breadth did not differ between the two schedules. A total of about 240 trial participants underwent TCR sequencing, of whom 207 received two doses of AZD1222 and about 25 received two doses of the MenACWY control vaccine. Trial participants were enrolled into age subgroups of 18-55, 56-69 and 70-plus years, which contained roughly 140, 27 and 60 TCR-sequenced participants, respectively. Findings and caveats that apply to the study as a whole: In the small 56-69-year group, the increase in depth fell short of significance, most likely because of low power. No day 14 peak-response samples were available, so repertoires were characterized only after the peak T cell response. Conclusions about previously exposed vaccinees are limited, since just six AZD1222 recipients were seropositive for SARS-CoV-2 at baseline. Reportedly, close to half of the unique spike-specific TCRs recognized epitopes lying outside the regions that are mutated in the B.1.351 and B.1.1.7 variants. Participants were mostly white British, with more females than males. The authors suggested clonal diversity may have been underestimated. After two AZD1222 doses, spike-specific TCR breadth and depth were significantly higher than at day 0 and than in MenACWY recipients. CD4 TCRs associated with the vaccine covered the entire spike protein, and the dominant responses were in regions 160-218 and 743-854.

The CDR3 regions of human TCRbeta chains were analyzed by immunosequencing. Processing in the source paper ran as follows. TCRs in the repertoires were compared against a reference library of SARS-CoV-2-specific TCRs that had been generated with the MIRA antigen-specificity platform. Breadth was defined as the fraction of unique TCRs that were SARS-CoV-2-associated. Depth was defined as the fraction of total T cells that were SARS-CoV-2-associated. Using the MIRA data, each spike-specific TCR was mapped to the spike region that the TCR reacts to and placed in a CD4 or CD8 class. Log10-transformed breadth and depth values were compared by one-way ANOVA with Sidak's multiple comparisons tests. TCRdb took this table from immuneACCESS and kept in-frame rearrangements with V and J called. Such tables lack part of the clones; where checked against another copy, unresolved V genes explain under half of the gap, and the rest is unexplained. That table gives V, J and clone size, and the DNA gave D and trimming. The sample includes about 140,000 clones, with just over 90% observed a single time. The ten largest make up around 3.7% of the sample.

Points on this clone: No antigen is known for it. Per-base quality was not reported, and no clone a single base away is much larger than it.

In light of the paper, this sample's time point label describes: baseline before first vaccination. Vaccinee samples were obtained from the UK trials COV001 and COV002, which included a single-blind randomized controlled phase 2/3 trial of AZD1222 (ChAdOx1 nCoV-19) in healthy adults. For TCRbeta chain sequencing, PBMC samples were collected from trial participants at day 0 and at day 28 after the second dose. According to the germline V gene, CDR1 reads MNHEY and CDR2 reads SVGAGI. V is shortened by 0 bases, J by 8 bases, and the region joining them spans 10 bases. Its CDR3 holds 13 amino acids, cysteine through phenylalanine. Only the CDR3 region is kept as DNA, spanning 39 bases read in frame from base 1.

This sequence originates from an adult in good health. The sequenced sample was peripheral blood, obtained on day 0 of AZD1222 vaccination. The V and J segments used are TRBV6-5 and TRBJ1-1; the D gene lacks a confident call. The DNA sequence follows: TGTGCCAGCAGTTACTCGCTCACCCTCGAAGCTTTCTTT. This encodes CASSYSLTLEAFF.